This T cell receptor beta chain appears in the sequencing data of a study of T cell responses to AZD1222 COVID-19 vaccine. General study points: Every sample of the repertoires postdated the peak T cell response. Spike-specific TCR breadth and depth grew following two AZD1222 doses.

Libraries were prepared by immunoSEQ multiplex PCR; TCRdb keeps only in-frame clonotypes and omits some of them. The profile shows 80,000 or so clones, 85% to 95% of them singletons. About this clone: Antigen unknown.

V lost 7 bases to trimming and J lost 10 bases, with 22 bases between them. This CDR3 region has 13 residues. CDR1 and CDR2 from the germline V gene are SQVTM and ANQGSEA. This rearrangement joins TRBV29-1 to TRBJ1-2; D gene unclear. The specimen comprised peripheral blood, sampled on day 0 of AZD1222 vaccination. The TCR originated in an adult in good health. This CDR3 is CSGRDPKEVHYTF. CDR3 nucleotides: TGCAGCGGCCGGGATCCCAAAGAGGTTCACTACACCTTC.